This T cell receptor beta chain is drawn from a study of T-cell memory formation after mild COVID-19. After removal of 5 bases from V and 8 bases from J, the junction contained 6 bases not matched to a gene. CDR3 length: 14 residues. Germline CDR1 is SGHVS and CDR2 is FQNEAQ. In TCRdb, the 5' RACE reads were re-called with MiXCR into one record per CDR3 protein. The sample records around 180,000 distinct CDR3 sequences, 18% being singletons. The sequenced sample was PBMCs or a T cell subset sorted from them (not recorded which). This TCR was sampled from a man between 18 and 35 years old who had mild COVID-19 (a few samples of this study predate the infection). Cell type and time point are not known. This chain connects TRBV7-8 to TRBJ1-3; 10 bases align to TRBD1. CDR3 DNA sequence: TGTGCCAGCAGCCCTCGGACAGGGGGGCACACCATATATTTT. It specifies CASSPRTGGHTIYF.